The present TCR beta chain was sequenced within a study of human T cells and chemical hapten exposure (dated by TCRdb to the early 2020s). About the full investigation: For sensitization, 2% DPC in acetone was applied to a 2 cm by 2 cm area of upper inner arm skin. Weekly therapeutic DPC doses were additionally applied to the scalp of patients throughout the roughly 23-week study period. Patch testing was performed on the upper back with Finn chambers containing 0.01% DPC, and the patch tests were scored after 6 days according to International Contact Dermatitis Research Group standards. The patient cohort, mostly female, included alopecia areata with under or over 50% scalp involvement, alopecia totalis and alopecia universalis. Libraries were pooled for sequencing, and variation in per-sample TCR yields was attributed mainly to small differences in library volumes within the pool. In alopecia patients, the study followed how the peripheral blood TCR repertoire changed in vivo over primary and secondary sensitization to diphenylcyclopropenone (DPC), a hapten. Patient blood was sampled pre-sensitization (week 0) and at 2, 6 and about 24 weeks after DPC sensitization. Some 29 alopecia patients provided blood for TCR sequencing at one to four time points (pre-sensitization, 2, 6 and 24 weeks). General findings and caveats noted by the study authors: The number of PT1 expanded TCRs positively correlated with patch test score, significant at thresholds 8, 16 and 32 but not 4. After repeated subsampling, the strength of the expansion versus patch-test correlation and the threshold at which it became significant changed. Compared with pre-sensitization or healthy control sets, expanded TCRs formed significantly more large CDR3 similarity clusters, which is consistent with antigen-driven responses. The number of TCRs above 1 in 1000 frequency did not change with DPC sensitization; there was no evidence of global repertoire structure alterations. All patients had alopecia, a presumed autoimmune disease, so their immune response might differ from that of healthy individuals.

Receptor libraries were prepared by RACE. Sequencing took place on a NextSeq 500. During library preparation, unique molecular identifiers were attached to individual cDNA molecules so that TCRs could be counted in a quantitative, reproducible way. For every blood RNA sample, sequencing covered both the TCR alpha and TCR beta chains. On the authors' methods: A median of about 87,000 TCRs per sample was observed, with a range of about 23,224 to 690,600. The Decombinator software suite was used to annotate V, J and CDR3 in the TCR reads. For the PS versus PT1 abundance plots, all samples were subsampled to the same number of TCRs (28,000). Expanded TCRs were defined as absent before sensitization and observed at least eight times at the 2-week time point. TCRdb ran its own pipeline on the public reads, namely fastp trimming at Q25 and MiXCR clone calling, and kept in-frame beta chains. Each CDR3 protein gets just one entry, which takes the most common genes and DNA from the rows behind it. V and J calls and clone size were set by TCRdb, not the authors. This sample has some 350,000 distinct CDR3 sequences in its table, and roughly 6% of those were observed once. Clones ranked in the top ten supply under 7% of the sample.

The time point label on this specimen signifies: patch test 2, 6 weeks after DPC sensitization. The treatment or condition label on this specimen signifies: therapeutic diphenylcyclopropenone sensitization with weekly scalp DPC. At each patch-test visit, blood was drawn before the patch test was applied. To be eligible, patients had to be aged 18 to 70, diagnosed with alopecia and judged suitable for DPC therapy, while pregnant patients were excluded. Total RNA was extracted from unfractionated whole blood collected in Tempus Blood RNA tubes. This clonotype was counted only a few times. No antigen is known for it. The sample holds no much larger clone one base away, and base qualities are not on file. The CDR3, from cysteine to phenylalanine, totals 15 residues. Only the CDR3 region is kept as DNA, spanning 45 bases read in frame from base 1. V was cut back by 0 bases and J by 9 bases, leaving a gap of 18 bases between them. From a lookup of the germline V gene (reference sequence), CDR1 and CDR2 are DFQATT and SNEGSKA.

The sequence links TRBV20-1 to TRBJ2-1, with the D call tentatively TRBD1 or TRBD2, each fitting 6 bases. The TCR was taken from a woman aged 18-29 years with alopecia areata. Some clones in this sample may be carry-over from other donors' samples. The specimen comprised whole blood, sampled in connection with sensitization to the hapten diphenylcyclopropenone (DPC). Read as DNA, the sequence is TGCAGTGCTAGAGAAAACGGGGGCCAAGGGTCTGAGCAGTTCTTC. Translated, this gives CSARENGGQGSEQFF.